Listed here are 2 T cell receptor beta chains from one sample, sequenced in a study of T-cell memory formation after mild COVID-19. Each CDR3 protein is one row after TCRdb ran MiXCR on the 5' RACE reads. The repertoire holds 300,000 to 400,000 distinct CDR3 sequences, with 14% as singletons. The sequenced sample was PBMCs or a T cell subset sorted from them (not recorded which). These receptors were obtained from a man aged 18 to 30 who had mild COVID-19 (a few samples of this study predate the infection). Cell type and time point are not known.

The rearrangement links TRBV6-5 to TRBJ2-1; 10 nucleotides line up with TRBD1. The ends lost 2 bases at V and 4 bases at J; junction bases unmatched: 2. Germline assignment: CDR1 MNHEY and CDR2 SVGAGI. The CDR3 consists of 15 residues. CDR3 in amino acids: CASSYGTGVYNEQFF. The DNA for the CDR3 is TGTGCCAGCAGTTACGGGACAGGGGTGTACAATGAGCAGTTCTTC.

The sample holds a few counts of this clonotype. This chain connects TRBV29-1 to TRBJ2-4; 8 positions agree with TRBD2. CDR1 is SQVTM and CDR2 is ANQGSEA in the germline V gene. Trimming removed 4 bases from V and 1 base from J; junction bases left unmatched: 12. The CDR3 totals 17 residues. CDR3 amino acids: CSVGHSGGSWAKNIQYF. In DNA form, the CDR3 reads TGCAGCGTTGGTCATTCGGGGGGGAGCTGGGCCAAAAACATTCAGTACTTC.